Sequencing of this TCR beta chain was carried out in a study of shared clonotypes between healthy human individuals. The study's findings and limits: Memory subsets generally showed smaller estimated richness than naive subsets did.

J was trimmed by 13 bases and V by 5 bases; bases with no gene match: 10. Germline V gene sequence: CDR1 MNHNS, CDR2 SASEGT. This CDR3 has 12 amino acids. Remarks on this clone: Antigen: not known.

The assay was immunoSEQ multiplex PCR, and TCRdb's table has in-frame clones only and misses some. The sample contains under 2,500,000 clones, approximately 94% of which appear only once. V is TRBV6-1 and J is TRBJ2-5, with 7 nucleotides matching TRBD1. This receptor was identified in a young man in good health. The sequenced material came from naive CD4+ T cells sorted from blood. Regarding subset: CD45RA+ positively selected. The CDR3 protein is CASSKSPGQTYF. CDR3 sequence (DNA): TGTGCCAGCAGTAAATCGCCGGGACAGACGTACTTC.